Below, 29 T cell receptor beta chains from the same sample are listed, as sequenced in a study of cytotoxic CD8 clonotypes in ibrutinib-treated CLL. Sequencing used immunoSEQ multiplex PCR; TCRdb keeps in-frame clones, though not all of them. Here the sample spans 100,000 to 150,000 clones, 70% to 90% being singletons. The sequencing here drew on PBMCs, taken after 24 months of ibrutinib treatment. The source of these receptors is a human donor with chronic lymphocytic leukemia.

This clone was recorded only once. The rearrangement links TRBV7-2 to TRBJ2-7, with D perhaps TRBD2 (6 bases). Germline loops: CDR1 SGHTA, CDR2 FQGNSA. The CDR3 is 15 amino acids. Deletions cut 1 base from V and 0 bases from J, with 10 bases between. This chain's CDR3 is CASSLVSGASYEQYF. CDR3 sequence (DNA): TGTGCCAGCAGCTTAGTTAGCGGTGCCTCCTACGAGCAGTACTTC.

This clone has just one count. The chain carries TRBV28 and TRBJ2-3, with 10 bases matching TRBD2. Unmatched junction bases numbered 13, after V lost 6 bases and J lost 4 bases. This CDR3 region has 17 residues. Germline V gene lookup returns CDR1 MDHEN and CDR2 SYDVKM. CDR3 protein: CASRPATSGWEADTQYF. The DNA for the CDR3 is TGTGCCAGCAGGCCGGCGACTAGCGGGTGGGAGGCAGATACGCAGTATTTT.

The J gene is TRBJ2-2, the V gene TRBV7-2; possibly TRBD2 for D (6 bases). Per the germline V gene, CDR1 is SGHTA and CDR2 is FQGNSA. The CDR3 spans 14 residues. V was clipped by 5 bases and J by 6 bases, with 13 bases between them. The chain's CDR3 is CASSLGTAAGELFF. CDR3 sequence (DNA): TGTGCCAGCAGCCTGGGGACTGCGGCCGGGGAGCTGTTTTTT.

This sequence joins TRBV7-8 and TRBJ1-5; 8 positions match TRBD1. The germline gives CDR1 SGHVS, CDR2 FQNEAQ. V trimming: 1 base; J trimming: 16 bases; junction bases outside the gene matches: 6. The CDR3 is made up of 12 amino acids. The CDR3 reads CASSLGRDRLHF. DNA for the CDR3: TGTGCCAGCAGCTTAGGGCGGGACAGGTTACATTTT.

This sequence joins TRBV2 and TRBJ2-1; 9 bases fit TRBD1. This CDR3 is 16 amino acids long. The germline V gene encodes CDR1 SNHLY and CDR2 FYNNEI. V shed 8 bases, J shed 7 bases, and the junction held 15 bases outside the gene matches. This CDR3 reads CASLVSGDRGKNEQFF. For the CDR3, the DNA is TGTGCCAGCCTCGTCTCGGGCGACAGGGGGAAAAATGAGCAGTTCTTC.

Points on this clone: This sample also contains other DNA sequences that code for the same CDR3. V is TRBV6-5 and J is TRBJ1-2, with 8 bases matching TRBD1. The CDR3 totals 15 residues. The V segment lost 0 bases and the J segment 2 bases; nucleotides outside the gene matches: 2. Germline V lookup: CDR1 MNHEY, CDR2 SVGAGI. CDR3 nucleotides: TGTGCCAGCAGTTACTCTTCAGGGGGCAACTATGGCTACACCTTC. The encoded protein is CASSYSSGGNYGYTF.

This clone has just one count. J is TRBJ2-1 and V is TRBV5-8; possibly TRBD2 for D (6 bases). The CDR3 covers 15 residues. The germline V gene has CDR1 SGHTS and CDR2 YDEGEE. The V end was cut by 5 bases, the J end by 3 bases, with 15 bases between. CDR3 bases: TGTGCCAGCAGATCCAGGACTAACTACTACAATGAGCAGTTCTTC. Its protein product is CASRSRTNYYNEQFF.

The CDR3 DNA follows: TGTGCCAGCAGTCCCCTCCAGGGCAATCAGCCCCAGCATTTT. This codes for CASSPLQGNQPQHF. V and J are TRBV6-6 and TRBJ1-5; D unresolved. V was cut by 5 bases and J by 2 bases, with 10 bases left in between. The germline CDR1 and CDR2 sequences are MNHNY and SVGAGI (reference sequence). The CDR3 length is 14 residues.

The gene calls are TRBV5-4 and TRBJ1-1, with D hard to call. Germline V gene lookup returns CDR1 SGHNT and CDR2 YYREEE (reference sequence). Trimming left V 2 bases short and J 2 bases short, with 7 bases between. This CDR3 has 13 amino acids. The CDR3 loop reads CASSLQRNTEAFF. The CDR3 DNA reads as TGTGCCAGCAGCTTACAGCGAAACACTGAAGCTTTCTTT. The full variable domain, its missing parts supplied by reference TRBV5-4 and TRBJ1-1, is ETGVTQSPTHLIKTRGQQVTLRCSSQSGHNTVSWYQQALGQGPQFIFQYYREEENGRGNFPPRFSGLQFPNYSSELNVNALELDDSALYLCASSLQRNTEAFFGQGTRLTVV.

The rearrangement links TRBV5-8 to TRBJ1-3; 7 positions match TRBD1. CDR3 length: 15 amino acids. V shed 2 bases, J shed 0 bases, and the junction held 2 bases outside the gene matches. Germline-derived CDR1 and CDR2 are SGHTS and YDEGEE. The CDR3 DNA sequence: TGTGCCAGCAGCTTTACAGGGGTCTCTGGAAACACCATATATTTT. Its protein product is CASSFTGVSGNTIYF.

The chain employs TRBV19 and TRBJ1-1; no reliable D call. Germline V lookup: CDR1 LNHDA, CDR2 SQIVND (reference sequence). CDR3 length equals 16 residues. V lost 3 bases and J 4 bases, leaving 18 bases between the germline ends. The CDR3 region is CASSIGRVGFGTEAFF. CDR3 nucleotides: TGTGCCAGTAGTATCGGGAGGGTGGGGTTTGGCACTGAAGCTTTCTTT.

The rearrangement links TRBV5-1 to TRBJ1-1; TRBD1 aligns across 8 bases. The ends lost 3 bases at V and 0 bases at J; junction bases unmatched: 4. This CDR3 spans 15 amino acids. CDR1 SGHRS and CDR2 YFSETQ come from the germline V gene. This CDR3 reads CASSSDRGMNTEAFF. In nucleotides, the CDR3 is TGCGCCAGCAGCTCTGACAGGGGAATGAACACTGAAGCTTTCTTT.

The V call is TRBV27, the J call TRBJ2-3; tentative D call: TRBD2 (6 bases). The CDR3 is 14 residues long. Per germline, CDR1 MNHEY and CDR2 SMNVEV (reference sequence). With 3 bases removed from V and 5 bases from J, the gap between germline ends came to 12 bases. The DNA of the CDR3 is TGTGCCAGCAGTTTCCCTTCCGGGGGAGATACGCAGTATTTT. Its translation: CASSFPSGGDTQYF.

The sample holds a few counts of this clone. CDR3 sequence (DNA): TGTGCCAGCAGTTTATCGAGGCAGGGGAACACTGAAGCTTTCTTT. Protein sequence: CASSLSRQGNTEAFF. The V call is TRBV27, the J call TRBJ1-1; maybe TRBD1 (5 bases). Germline values: CDR1 MNHEY, CDR2 SMNVEV (reference sequence). The CDR3 sequence is 15 residues long. V gave up 0 bases and J gave up 1 base, with 9 bases separating them.

J is TRBJ1-2 and V is TRBV5-1; TRBD1 might be the D (6 bases). The length of the CDR3 is 12 residues. Per the germline V gene, CDR1 is SGHRS and CDR2 is YFSETQ. V was trimmed by 4 bases and J by 9 bases, leaving 13 bases between them. The CDR3 DNA sequence: TGCGCCAGCAGCGGGAACAGGGATAGCTACACCTTC. Protein: CASSGNRDSYTF.

J is TRBJ2-3 and V is TRBV7-2; D is perhaps TRBD1 (6 bases). Trimming took off 5 bases at V and 8 bases at J, with 17 bases between the two ends. The CDR3 sequence is 14 residues long. The germline CDR1 and CDR2 sequences are SGHTA and FQGNSA. CDR3 bases: TGTGCCAGCAGCCGCGGCCGAGGGGGTCGTACGCAGTATTTT. Protein product: CASSRGRGGRTQYF.

This clone was observed once. The V gene is TRBV5-1, the J gene TRBJ2-7; TRBD2 is a possible D gene (6 bases). The CDR3 extends over 14 amino acids. V was cut by 5 bases and J by 5 bases, with 17 bases left in between. Germline assignment: CDR1 SGHRS and CDR2 YFSETQ. The CDR3 DNA sequence: TGCGCCAGCAGATGGTCGGGAGTAGGCGACGAGCAGTACTTC. The encoded protein is CASRWSGVGDEQYF.

The rearrangement links TRBV5-1 to TRBJ1-5, with unresolved D. CDR3 length equals 15 residues. Germline values: CDR1 SGHRS, CDR2 YFSETQ. V was trimmed by 2 bases and J by 4 bases, leaving 13 bases between them. The CDR3 loop reads CASSLNPGPNQPQHF. The CDR3 coding sequence is TGCGCCAGCAGCTTAAATCCGGGTCCTAATCAGCCCCAGCATTTT.

This rearrangement joins TRBV30 to TRBJ1-5; 8 positions agree with TRBD1. CDR3 length: 13 residues. Trimming cost V 2 bases and J 9 bases; bases outside gene matches: 6. The V gene's germline CDR1 is GTSNPN and CDR2 SVGIG (reference sequence). The CDR3 DNA reads TGTGCCTGGAGTAAGCAGGGGGCAGGGCCCCAGCATTTT. Its translation: CAWSKQGAGPQHF.

This clone was detected only once. The CDR3 bases are TGTGCCAGCAAAGGGGCCGGGAGCTCCTACGAGCAGTACTTC. This codes for CASKGAGSSYEQYF. This sequence joins TRBV6-4 and TRBJ2-7, with a possible D match to TRBD2 (6 bases). The CDR3 sequence is 14 residues long. The germline gives CDR1 MRHNA, CDR2 SNTAGT. The V gene lost 7 bases and the J gene lost 0 bases, with 13 bases spanning the gap.

The chain couples TRBV4-3 to TRBJ1-3; D call uncertain. Trimming took off 0 bases at V and 1 base at J, with 13 bases between the two ends. Looked up from germline, CDR1 is LGHNA and CDR2 is YSLEER. The CDR3 length is 17 residues. The CDR3 DNA reads as TGCGCCAGCAGCCAAGATTTAGCGAGTATGTCTGGAAACACCATATATTTT. This sequence encodes CASSQDLASMSGNTIYF.

The chain is built from TRBV7-2 and TRBJ2-1, with D possibly being TRBD2 (6 bases). The CDR3 spans 13 residues. The germline gives CDR1 SGHTA, CDR2 FQGNSA. The V end lost 5 bases, the J end lost 15 bases, and 20 bases lay between the germline ends. The CDR3 region is CASSPQGVAGPFF. The CDR3 DNA sequence: TGTGCCAGCAGCCCGCAAGGTGTGGCGGGACCGTTCTTC.

The chain couples TRBV9 to TRBJ1-5; D ambiguous. V lost 0 bases and J 9 bases, leaving 13 bases between the germline ends. This CDR3 contains 14 residues. Germline V gene data show CDR1 as SGDLS and CDR2 as YYNGEE. CDR3 nucleotide sequence: TGTGCCAGCAGCGTAGCTACGTCTCGGGGGCCCCAGCATTTT. Translation gives CASSVATSRGPQHF.

This rearrangement joins TRBV7-9 to TRBJ2-1; TRBD2 aligns across 10 bases. Per the germline V gene, CDR1 is SEHNR and CDR2 is FQNEAQ (reference sequence). The CDR3 has 14 amino acids. V gave up 5 bases and J gave up 5 bases; unmatched junction bases: 3. CDR3 DNA: TGTGCCAGCAGCCCCGGACTAGCGGACAATGAGCAGTTCTTC. Residues: CASSPGLADNEQFF.

This clone was seen more than once but under ten times. The chain is built from TRBV19 and TRBJ2-3; TRBD2 is a possible D gene (5 bases). The CDR3 extends over 12 amino acids. Per germline, CDR1 LNHDA and CDR2 SQIVND (reference sequence). V was cut by 6 bases and J by 6 bases, with 10 bases left in between. The CDR3 nucleotides read TGTGCCAGTAGGAGGGAAGGGGATACGCAGTATTTT. It translates to CASRREGDTQYF.

The chain has TRBV9 and TRBJ2-3, with TRBD2 matching over 7 bases. The trim removed 0 bases at V and 2 bases at J, leaving 6 bases unmatched. Germline V CDR1 and CDR2: SGDLS, YYNGEE. The CDR3 is made up of 16 amino acids. The CDR3 reads CASSVGLAAHTDTQYF. The CDR3 DNA is TGTGCCAGCAGCGTAGGGCTAGCGGCCCACACAGATACGCAGTATTTT. Drawing the rest from reference TRBV9 and TRBJ2-3, the complete variable domain is DSGVTQTPKHLITATGQRVTLRCSPRSGDLSVYWYQQSLDQGLQFLIQYYNGEERAKGNILERFSAQQFPDLHSELNLSSLELGDSALYFCASSVGLAAHTDTQYFGPGTRLTVL.

The V call is TRBV6-6, the J call TRBJ1-1, with a possible D match to TRBD1 (5 bases). This CDR3 comprises 13 residues. Germline assignment: CDR1 MNHNY and CDR2 SVGAGI (reference sequence). Trimming removed 11 bases from V and 1 base from J, with 14 bases in between. Here the CDR3 reads CACEGRANTEAFF. The DNA for the CDR3 is TGTGCCTGTGAGGGGCGCGCGAACACTGAAGCTTTCTTT.

This clone is a singleton in its sample. This sequence joins TRBV6-6 and TRBJ1-6, with 8 bases lining up with TRBD1. CDR1 and CDR2 from the germline V gene are MNHNY and SVGAGI (reference sequence). V shed 5 bases, J shed 5 bases, and the junction held 5 bases outside the gene matches. This CDR3 has 15 amino acids. The CDR3 DNA follows: TGTGCCAGCAGTGACAGGGGTTCGGATAATTCACCCCTCCACTTT. It translates to CASSDRGSDNSPLHF.

The gene calls are TRBV28 and TRBJ1-2; D unresolved. V gave up 6 bases and J gave up 8 bases, with 13 bases separating them. Germline V gene lookup returns CDR1 MDHEN and CDR2 SYDVKM. The CDR3 spans 12 residues. In DNA form, the CDR3 reads TGTGCCAGCAGACCCCTAGAAGGGGGCTACACCTTC. This codes for CASRPLEGGYTF.